The 19 T cell receptor beta chains given below trace back to one sample, sequenced in a study of identical twins. Via MiXCR, TCRdb re-called the 5' RACE reads, giving one row per CDR3 protein. The repertoire holds 1.5 million or so distinct CDR3 sequences, 25% to 35% seen once, with 0.25% to 0.3% in the top ten. The sample was cord blood. The receptors were sampled from a newborn girl in good health.

This clonotype was counted ten times or more. The V gene is TRBV7-2, the J gene TRBJ2-7; D unresolved. V lost 6 bases, J lost 2 bases, and 17 bases lay in between. The CDR3 length is 15 residues. Germline V lookup: CDR1 SGHTA, CDR2 FQGNSA. Written as DNA, the CDR3 is TGTGCCAGCAGAATAGCCGCGTATAGAACCTACGAGCAGTACTTC. This encodes CASRIAAYRTYEQYF. Drawing the rest from reference TRBV7-2 and TRBJ2-7, the complete variable domain is GAGVSQSPSNKVTEKGKDVELRCDPISGHTALYWYRQSLGQGLEFLIYFQGNSAPDKSGLPSDRFSAERTGGSVSTLTIQRTQQEDSAVYLCASRIAAYRTYEQYFGPGTRLTVT.

The rearrangement links TRBV5-4 to TRBJ1-2, with TRBD1 identical over 8 bases. The CDR3 has 17 amino acids. Losses at the gene ends were 3 bases for V and 5 bases for J; bases not matched to a gene: 15. Looked up from germline, CDR1 is SGHNT and CDR2 is YYREEE (reference sequence). DNA of the CDR3: TGTGCCAGCAGCTCCCCCGATGATTTGGGACAGGCGTATGGCTACACCTTC. Translated: CASSSPDDLGQAYGYTF.

This clonotype was recorded a few times. The chain links TRBV3-1 to TRBJ2-1; 10 nucleotides agree with TRBD2. The J segment lost 8 bases and the V segment lost 0 bases, leaving 7 bases of the junction unmatched. This CDR3 comprises 16 residues. CDR1 and CDR2 from the germline V gene are LGHDT and YNNKEL (reference sequence). The CDR3 protein is CASSQDVASGGHEQFF. CDR3 coding DNA: TGTGCCAGCAGCCAAGATGTGGCTAGCGGGGGCCATGAGCAGTTCTTC.

This clonotype turned up a few times. The V and J genes are TRBV6-4 and TRBJ2-7; D is unresolved. This CDR3 is built from 16 residues. The ends were cut back, 2 bases at V and 6 bases at J, with 20 bases in the middle. Looked up from germline, CDR1 is MRHNA and CDR2 is SNTAGT. The CDR3: CASSDVVVPPPGEQYF. The DNA of the CDR3 is TGTGCCAGCAGTGACGTAGTGGTCCCCCCGCCGGGCGAGCAGTACTTC.

The chain recombines TRBV20-1 with TRBJ2-2; 8 bases line up with TRBD2. Trimming cost V 4 bases and J 5 bases; bases outside gene matches: 9. The CDR3 has 15 amino acids. Germline CDR1 reads DFQATT; CDR2 reads SNEGSKA (reference sequence). The CDR3 protein is CSAKTPGLGTGELFF. The CDR3 DNA is TGCAGTGCTAAGACCCCGGGACTAGGAACCGGGGAGCTGTTTTTT.

The sample holds many counts of this clonotype. The rearrangement links TRBV29-1 to TRBJ2-1; D not certain. The CDR3 length is 13 residues. Trimming pared 1 base from V and 4 bases from J, leaving 8 bases between. CDR1 and CDR2 (germline): SQVTM, ANQGSEA. This CDR3 reads CSVEGTAYNEQFF. The CDR3 region has the DNA TGCAGCGTTGAAGGGACGGCTTACAATGAGCAGTTCTTC.

The V call is TRBV20-1, the J call TRBJ2-1; TRBD2 agrees at 13 bases. The CDR3 covers 14 residues. Germline CDR1 DFQATT, CDR2 SNEGSKA (reference sequence). Unmatched junction bases numbered 7, after V lost 7 bases and J lost 7 bases. The CDR3 bases are TGCAGTGTCACAGGACTAGCGGGAGAGAATGAGCAGTTCTTC. Translated, it gives CSVTGLAGENEQFF.

This clonotype was detected only a few times. V gene TRBV6-2 or TRBV6-3 combines with J gene TRBJ2-2; D not resolved. Trimming removed 4 bases at V and 5 bases at J, with 8 bases between. CDR1 and CDR2 (germline): MNHEY, SVGEGT. CDR3 length: 13 residues. The DNA for the CDR3 is TGTGCCAGCAGTTGGCCCGGAACCGGGGAGCTGTTTTTT. Its translation: CASSWPGTGELFF.

This clonotype came up a few times. The chain combines TRBV28 with TRBJ1-2; D remains ambiguous. The germline V gene has CDR1 MDHEN and CDR2 SYDVKM. This CDR3 contains 14 residues. Trimming took 6 bases from V and 8 from J, leaving 19 bases between them. The CDR3 reads CASSLPHMGRGYTF. The CDR3 DNA reads TGTGCCAGCAGCCTCCCCCACATGGGGAGAGGCTACACCTTC.

This clonotype was observed a handful of times. This rearrangement joins TRBV20-1 to TRBJ1-1; TRBD1 agrees at 7 bases. Germline CDR1 reads DFQATT; CDR2 reads SNEGSKA (reference sequence). The CDR3 sequence is 14 residues long. V lost 5 bases to trimming and J lost 3 bases; unmatched junction nucleotides: 9. CDR3 residues: CSAYEFDRDTEAFF. CDR3 nucleotides: TGCAGTGCTTATGAATTCGACAGGGACACTGAAGCTTTCTTT.

The chain recombines TRBV20-1 with TRBJ2-7; 7 bases are a match to TRBD1. V gave up 0 bases and J gave up 1 base; unmatched junction bases: 18. The germline CDR1 and CDR2 sequences are DFQATT and SNEGSKA (reference sequence). The CDR3 is 19 residues long. CDR3 amino acids: CSARDRTGERTSESYEQYF. As DNA, the CDR3 is TGCAGTGCTAGAGATCGAACAGGGGAAAGGACCTCTGAATCCTACGAGCAGTACTTC.

This clonotype was picked up one time. At one boundary the junction diverges from the germline segment, which might be a read error. This chain joins TRBV5-1 and TRBJ1-2; 11 bases align to TRBD1. Germline values: CDR1 SGHRS, CDR2 YFSETQ. This CDR3 spans 16 amino acids. The CDR3 DNA reads TGCGCCTGCAGCTTGTACCCGGACAGGGGGCTTTATGGCTACACCTTC. Translating it yields CACSLYPDRGLYGYTF. Variable domain in full (rest from reference TRBV5-1 and TRBJ1-2): KAGVTQTPRYLIKTRGQQVTLSCSPISGHRSVSWYQQTPGQGLQFLFEYFSETQRNKGNFPGRFSGRQFSNSRSEMNVSTLELGDSALYLCACSLYPDRGLYGYTFGSGTRLTVV.

The table lists this clonotype with a few counts. The V and J genes are TRBV20-1 and TRBJ2-7; D may be TRBD1 or TRBD2 (6 bases each). This CDR3 is 16 amino acids long. V dropped 1 base and J dropped 2 bases, with 18 bases sitting between them. Germline V gene lookup returns CDR1 DFQATT and CDR2 SNEGSKA (reference sequence). CDR3 coding DNA: TGCAGTGCTAGAGCACTACGTGGAAGGGGGGCCTACGAGCAGTACTTC. It yields the protein CSARALRGRGAYEQYF.

This clonotype has a handful of counts. The chain recombines TRBV5-1 with TRBJ1-2; 8 positions agree with TRBD1. Germline V lookup: CDR1 SGHRS, CDR2 YFSETQ. Germline trimming cut 0 bases from V and 1 base from J; bases unmatched to any gene: 8. The CDR3 contains 17 residues. The CDR3 nucleotides are TGCGCCAGCAGCTTGGTAGGCGGGACAGGATTTAACTATGGCTACACCTTC. Protein product: CASSLVGGTGFNYGYTF.

As DNA, the CDR3 is TGTGCCAGCAGGAACAGGGGTGAGACCCAGTACTTC. Translating gives CASRNRGETQYF. V gene TRBV21-1 combines with J gene TRBJ2-5; the table's D gene call, TRBD1, was not cross checked with the DNA. TRBV21-1 is labeled a pseudogene. This CDR3 is 12 amino acids long.

A few counts support this clonotype. The rearrangement joins TRBV20-1 to TRBJ2-5; D perhaps matches TRBD1 (5 bases). The J call may be mistaken, given a closer DNA end match to TRBJ2-7. This CDR3 has 13 amino acids. Germline-derived CDR1 and CDR2 are DFQATT and SNEGSKA (reference sequence). Here the CDR3 DNA reads TGCAGTGCTGTAAACAGGCCTCAAGGCGAGCAGTACTTC. It yields the protein CSAVNRPQGEQYF.

This clonotype was picked up many times. V is TRBV27 and J is TRBJ2-1; the D is unclear. This CDR3 is built from 12 residues. Between the trimmed V and J ends, which lost 5 bases and 5 bases, there was a span of 7 bases. Germline assignment: CDR1 MNHEY and CDR2 SMNVEV (reference sequence). CDR3 loop: CASSVRNNEQFF. The DNA for the CDR3 is TGTGCCAGCAGTGTCAGAAACAATGAGCAGTTCTTC.

V is TRBV5-1 and J is TRBJ2-1; D is unclear. V lost 4 bases to trimming and J lost 7 bases, with 9 bases between them. This CDR3 is 12 amino acids long. The V gene's germline CDR1 is SGHRS and CDR2 YFSETQ. CDR3 DNA sequence: TGCGCCAGCAGCATAATCCTGAATGAGCAGTTCTTC. Translated: CASSIILNEQFF.

This chain links TRBV20-1 with TRBJ2-3, with 12 nucleotides matching TRBD2. Unmatched junction bases numbered 8, after V lost 5 bases and J lost 2 bases. CDR3 length: 16 residues. Germline loops: CDR1 DFQATT, CDR2 SNEGSKA (reference sequence). The CDR3 loop is CSAGPSSGRATDTQYF. DNA of the CDR3: TGCAGTGCTGGCCCCTCTAGCGGGAGGGCCACAGATACGCAGTATTTT.